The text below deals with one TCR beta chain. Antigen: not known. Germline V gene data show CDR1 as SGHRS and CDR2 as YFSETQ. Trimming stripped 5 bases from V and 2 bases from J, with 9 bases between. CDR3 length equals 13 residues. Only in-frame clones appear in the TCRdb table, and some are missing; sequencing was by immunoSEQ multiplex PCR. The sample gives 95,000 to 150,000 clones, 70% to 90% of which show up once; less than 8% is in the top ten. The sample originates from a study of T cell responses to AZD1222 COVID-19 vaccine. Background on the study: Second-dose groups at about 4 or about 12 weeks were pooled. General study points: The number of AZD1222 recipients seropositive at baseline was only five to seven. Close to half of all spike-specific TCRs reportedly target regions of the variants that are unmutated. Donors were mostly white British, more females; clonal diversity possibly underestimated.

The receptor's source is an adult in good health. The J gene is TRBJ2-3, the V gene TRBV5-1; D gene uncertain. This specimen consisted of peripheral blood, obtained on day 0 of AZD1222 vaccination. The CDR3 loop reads CASRTEYTDTQYF. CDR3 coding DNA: TGCGCCAGCAGAACAGAGTACACAGATACGCAGTATTTT.